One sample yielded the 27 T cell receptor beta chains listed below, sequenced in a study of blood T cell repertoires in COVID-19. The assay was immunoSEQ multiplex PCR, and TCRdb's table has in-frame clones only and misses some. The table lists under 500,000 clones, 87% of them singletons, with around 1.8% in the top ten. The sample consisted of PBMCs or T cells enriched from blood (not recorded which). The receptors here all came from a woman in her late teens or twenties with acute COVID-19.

DNA for the CDR3: TGTGCCAGCAGTTACACGACAGGGTCCACTGAAGCTTTCTTT. Amino acid sequence: CASSYTTGSTEAFF. The chain combines TRBV6-2 or TRBV6-3 with TRBJ1-1, with 7 bases that match TRBD1. J was trimmed by 4 bases and V by 2 bases; bases with no gene match: 4. CDR1 and CDR2 from the germline V gene are MNHEY and SVGEGT. This CDR3 spans 14 amino acids.

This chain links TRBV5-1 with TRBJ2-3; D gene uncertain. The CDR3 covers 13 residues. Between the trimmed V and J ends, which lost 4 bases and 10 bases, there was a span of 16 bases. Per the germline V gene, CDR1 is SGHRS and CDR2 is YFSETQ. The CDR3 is CASSDLSPVSQYF. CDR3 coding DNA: TGCGCCAGCAGCGATCTCTCTCCGGTCTCGCAGTATTTT.

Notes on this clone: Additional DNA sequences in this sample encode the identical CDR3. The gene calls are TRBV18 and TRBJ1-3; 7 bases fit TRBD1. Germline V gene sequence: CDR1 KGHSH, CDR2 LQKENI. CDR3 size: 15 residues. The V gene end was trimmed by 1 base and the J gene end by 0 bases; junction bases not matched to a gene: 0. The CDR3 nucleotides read TGTGCCAGCTCACCACGGGACAGCTCTGGAAACACCATATATTTT. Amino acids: CASSPRDSSGNTIYF.

Here the CDR3 reads CASTDSGANVLTF. The DNA of the CDR3 is TGTGCCAGCACAGACTCTGGGGCCAACGTCCTGACTTTC. The rearrangement joins TRBV15 to TRBJ2-6, with unresolved D. V was cut by 10 bases and J by 0 bases, with 7 bases left in between. The germline V gene encodes CDR1 LNHNV and CDR2 YYDKDF (reference sequence). The CDR3 covers 13 residues.

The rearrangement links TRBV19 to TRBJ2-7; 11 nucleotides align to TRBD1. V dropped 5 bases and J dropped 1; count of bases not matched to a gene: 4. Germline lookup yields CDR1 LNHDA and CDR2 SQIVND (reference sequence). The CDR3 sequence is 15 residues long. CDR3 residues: CASSPRDRGSYEQYF. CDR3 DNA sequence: TGTGCCAGTAGTCCACGGGACAGGGGGTCCTACGAGCAGTACTTC.

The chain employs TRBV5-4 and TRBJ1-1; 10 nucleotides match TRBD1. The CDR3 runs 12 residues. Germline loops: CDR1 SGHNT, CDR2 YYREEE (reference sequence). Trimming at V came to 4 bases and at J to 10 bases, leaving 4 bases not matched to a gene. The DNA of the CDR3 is TGTGCCAGCAGCGACAGGGGGCGAGGAGCTTTCTTT. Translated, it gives CASSDRGRGAFF.

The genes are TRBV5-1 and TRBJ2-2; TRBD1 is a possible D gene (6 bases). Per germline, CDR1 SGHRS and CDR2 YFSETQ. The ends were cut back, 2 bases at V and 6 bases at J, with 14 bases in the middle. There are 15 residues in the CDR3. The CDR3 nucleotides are TGCGCCAGCAGCTTAGATACAGGGAGTGCCGGGGAGCTGTTTTTT. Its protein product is CASSLDTGSAGELFF. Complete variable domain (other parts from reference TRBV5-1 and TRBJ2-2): KAGVTQTPRYLIKTRGQQVTLSCSPISGHRSVSWYQQTPGQGLQFLFEYFSETQRNKGNFPGRFSGRQFSNSRSEMNVSTLELGDSALYLCASSLDTGSAGELFFGEGSRLTVL.

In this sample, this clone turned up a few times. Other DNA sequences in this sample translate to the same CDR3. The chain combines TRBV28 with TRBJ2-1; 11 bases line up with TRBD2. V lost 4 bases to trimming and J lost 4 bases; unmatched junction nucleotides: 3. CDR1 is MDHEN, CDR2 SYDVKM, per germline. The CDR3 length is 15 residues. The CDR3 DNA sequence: TGTGCCAGCAGTTCGAGACTAGCGGGGTACAATGAGCAGTTCTTC. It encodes CASSSRLAGYNEQFF.

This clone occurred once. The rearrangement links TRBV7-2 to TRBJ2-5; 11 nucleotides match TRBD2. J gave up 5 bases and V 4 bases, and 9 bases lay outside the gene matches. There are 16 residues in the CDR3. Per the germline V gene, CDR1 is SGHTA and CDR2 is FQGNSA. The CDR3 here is CASSSDFGLAGETQYF. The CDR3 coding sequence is TGTGCCAGCAGCTCGGATTTTGGACTAGCGGGTGAGACCCAGTACTTC.

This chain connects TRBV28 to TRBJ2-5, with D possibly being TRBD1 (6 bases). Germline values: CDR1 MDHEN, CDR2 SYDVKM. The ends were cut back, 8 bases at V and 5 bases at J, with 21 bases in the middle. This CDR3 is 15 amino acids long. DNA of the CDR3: TGTGCCAGCGGTAACCTTCCGACAGGACCGGAGACCCAGTACTTC. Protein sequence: CASGNLPTGPETQYF.

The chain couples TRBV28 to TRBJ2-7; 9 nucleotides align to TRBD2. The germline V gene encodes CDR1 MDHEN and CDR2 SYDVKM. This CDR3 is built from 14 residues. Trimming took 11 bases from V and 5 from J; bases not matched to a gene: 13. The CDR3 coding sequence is TGTGCCTCCAAAGCCGGCGGGAGGGCCCACGAGCAGTACTTC. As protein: CASKAGGRAHEQYF. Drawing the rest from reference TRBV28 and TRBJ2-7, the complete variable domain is DVKVTQSSRYLVKRTGEKVFLECVQDMDHENMFWYRQDPGLGLRLIYFSYDVKMKEKGDIPEGYSVSREKKERFSLILESASTNQTSMYLCASKAGGRAHEQYFGPGTRLTVT.

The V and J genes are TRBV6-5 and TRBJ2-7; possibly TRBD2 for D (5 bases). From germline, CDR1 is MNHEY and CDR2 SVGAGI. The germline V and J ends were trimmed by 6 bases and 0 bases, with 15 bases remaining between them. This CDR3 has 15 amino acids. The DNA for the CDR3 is TGTGCCAGCAGCAAAACTAGTGTCGGCTCCTACGAGCAGTACTTC. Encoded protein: CASSKTSVGSYEQYF.

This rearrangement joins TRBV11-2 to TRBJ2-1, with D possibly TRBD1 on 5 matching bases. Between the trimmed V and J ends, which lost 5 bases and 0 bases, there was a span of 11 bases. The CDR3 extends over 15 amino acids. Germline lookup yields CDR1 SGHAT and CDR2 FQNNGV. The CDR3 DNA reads TGTGCCAGCAGCCCGAGACAGAGCTCCTACAATGAGCAGTTCTTC. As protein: CASSPRQSSYNEQFF.

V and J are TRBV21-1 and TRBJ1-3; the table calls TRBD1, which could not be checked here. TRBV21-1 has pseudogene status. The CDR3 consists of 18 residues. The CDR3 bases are TGTGCCAGCAGCCCGGACAGAGCCATTCTTTCTTCTGGAAACACCATATATTTT. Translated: CASSPDRAILSSGNTIYF.

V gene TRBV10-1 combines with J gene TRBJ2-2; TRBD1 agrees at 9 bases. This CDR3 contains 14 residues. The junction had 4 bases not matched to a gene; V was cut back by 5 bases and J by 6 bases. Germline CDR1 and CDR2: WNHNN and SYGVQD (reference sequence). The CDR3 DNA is TGCGCCAGCAGTAACAGGGGGCGTGCCGGGGAGCTGTTTTTT. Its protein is CASSNRGRAGELFF.

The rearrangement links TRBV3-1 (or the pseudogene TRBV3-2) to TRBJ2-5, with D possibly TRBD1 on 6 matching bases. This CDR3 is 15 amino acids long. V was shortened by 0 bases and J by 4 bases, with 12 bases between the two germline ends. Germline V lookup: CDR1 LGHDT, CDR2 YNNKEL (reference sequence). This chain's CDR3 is CASSQESETGETQYF. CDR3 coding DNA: TGTGCCAGCAGCCAAGAAAGTGAGACAGGAGAGACCCAGTACTTC.

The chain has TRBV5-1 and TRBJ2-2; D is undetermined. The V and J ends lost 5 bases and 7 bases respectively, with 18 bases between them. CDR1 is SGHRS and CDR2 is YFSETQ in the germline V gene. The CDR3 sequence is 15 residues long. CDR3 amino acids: CASRGLVEAGGELFF. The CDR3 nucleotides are TGCGCCAGCAGAGGCTTGGTTGAGGCTGGCGGGGAGCTGTTTTTT. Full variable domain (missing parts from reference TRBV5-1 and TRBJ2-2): KAGVTQTPRYLIKTRGQQVTLSCSPISGHRSVSWYQQTPGQGLQFLFEYFSETQRNKGNFPGRFSGRQFSNSRSEMNVSTLELGDSALYLCASRGLVEAGGELFFGEGSRLTVL.

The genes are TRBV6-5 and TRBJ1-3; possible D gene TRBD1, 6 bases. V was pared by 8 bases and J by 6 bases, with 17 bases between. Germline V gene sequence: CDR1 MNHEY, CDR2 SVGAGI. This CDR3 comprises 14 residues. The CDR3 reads CASADRRAVNTIYF. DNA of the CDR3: TGTGCCAGCGCAGACAGGCGGGCAGTAAACACCATATATTTT.

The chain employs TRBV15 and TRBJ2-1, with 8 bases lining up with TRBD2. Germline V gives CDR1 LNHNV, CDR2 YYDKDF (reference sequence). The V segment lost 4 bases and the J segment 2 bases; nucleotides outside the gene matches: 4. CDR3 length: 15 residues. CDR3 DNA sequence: TGTGCCACCAGCATCGGGAGGGAAGCCTACAATGAGCAGTTCTTC. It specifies CATSIGREAYNEQFF.

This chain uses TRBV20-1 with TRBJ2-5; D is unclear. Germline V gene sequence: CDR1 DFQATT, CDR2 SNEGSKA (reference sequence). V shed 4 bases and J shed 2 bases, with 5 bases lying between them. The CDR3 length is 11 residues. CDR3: CSAMQQETQYF. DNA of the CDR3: TGCAGTGCTATGCAGCAAGAGACCCAGTACTTC.

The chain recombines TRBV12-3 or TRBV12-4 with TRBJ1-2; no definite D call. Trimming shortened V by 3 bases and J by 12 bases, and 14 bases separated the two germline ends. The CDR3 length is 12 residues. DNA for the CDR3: TGTGCCAGCAGTTTTACGACGCACGGGGACACCTTC. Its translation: CASSFTTHGDTF.

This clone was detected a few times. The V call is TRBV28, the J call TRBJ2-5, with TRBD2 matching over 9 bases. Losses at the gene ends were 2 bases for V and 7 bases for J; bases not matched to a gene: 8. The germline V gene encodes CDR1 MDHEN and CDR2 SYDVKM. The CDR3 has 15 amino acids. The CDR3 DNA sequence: TGTGCCAGCAGTTTAGGCGGGACTAGCTCCGCGACCCAGTACTTC. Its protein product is CASSLGGTSSATQYF.

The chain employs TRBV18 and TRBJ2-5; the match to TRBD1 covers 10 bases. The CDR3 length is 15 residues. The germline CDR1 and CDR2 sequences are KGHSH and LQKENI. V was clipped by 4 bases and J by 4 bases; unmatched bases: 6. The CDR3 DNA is TGTGCCAGCTCACGCGTCCGGGACAGGGGAGAGACCCAGTACTTC. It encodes CASSRVRDRGETQYF.

The CDR3 sequence is CASRNREAGGFDTQYF. CDR3 in DNA: TGTGCCAGCAGGAACAGGGAAGCAGGTGGGTTCGATACGCAGTATTTT. V is TRBV2 and J is TRBJ2-3; D may be TRBD1 (6 bases). This CDR3 is built from 16 residues. V was cut by 6 bases and J by 6 bases, with 22 bases left in between. Germline CDR1 is SNHLY and CDR2 is FYNNEI.

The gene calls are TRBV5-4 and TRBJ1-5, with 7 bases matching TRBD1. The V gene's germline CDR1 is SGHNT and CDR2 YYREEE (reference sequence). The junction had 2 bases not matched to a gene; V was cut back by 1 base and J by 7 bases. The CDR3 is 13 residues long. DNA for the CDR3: TGTGCCAGCAGCTTGAGGGGGCAGCAGCCCCAGCATTTT. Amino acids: CASSLRGQQPQHF.

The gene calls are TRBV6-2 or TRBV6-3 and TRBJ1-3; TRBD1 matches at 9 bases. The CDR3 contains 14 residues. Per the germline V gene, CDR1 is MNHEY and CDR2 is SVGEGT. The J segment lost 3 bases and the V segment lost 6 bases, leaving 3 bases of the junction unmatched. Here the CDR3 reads CASSWTGDGNTIYF. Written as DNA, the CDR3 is TGTGCCAGCAGCTGGACAGGGGATGGAAACACCATATATTTT.

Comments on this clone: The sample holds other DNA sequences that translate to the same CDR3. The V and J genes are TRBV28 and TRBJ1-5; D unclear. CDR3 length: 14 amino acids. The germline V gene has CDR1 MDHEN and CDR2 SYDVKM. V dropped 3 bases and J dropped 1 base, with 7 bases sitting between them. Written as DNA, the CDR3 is TGTGCCAGCAGTTTGGTACAGAGCAATCAGCCCCAGCATTTT. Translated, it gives CASSLVQSNQPQHF.